Listed below are T cell receptor beta chains from one sample, sequenced in a study of cytotoxic CD8 clonotypes in ibrutinib-treated CLL. Libraries were prepared by immunoSEQ multiplex PCR; TCRdb keeps only in-frame clonotypes and omits some of them. Here the sample spans some 140,000 clones, 84% being singletons. Sequenced material: PBMCs, taken after 24 months of ibrutinib treatment. The receptors were gathered from a human donor with chronic lymphocytic leukemia. Each CDR3 is given with its conserved first and last residue. The order of the fields is D gene, J gene, V gene, CDR3 protein, CDR3 DNA. D genes are given only for firm matches.

d_call: NA; j_call: TRBJ2-3; v_call: TRBV6-5; cdr3_aa: CATKEGYTDTQYF; cdr3_nt: TGTGCCACCAAGGAGGGATACACAGATACGCAGTATTTT
d_call: NA; j_call: TRBJ2-3; v_call: TRBV12-5; cdr3_aa: CASGASSTDTQYF; cdr3_nt: TGTGCTAGTGGCGCAAGTAGCACAGATACGCAGTATTTT
d_call: NA; j_call: TRBJ1-5; v_call: TRBV19; cdr3_aa: CASSGTANQPQHF; cdr3_nt: TGTGCCAGCTCCGGGACGGCTAATCAGCCCCAGCATTTT
d_call: NA; j_call: TRBJ2-6; v_call: TRBV5-8; cdr3_aa: CASSRQIHSGANVLTF; cdr3_nt: TGTGCCAGCAGCCGTCAAATCCACTCTGGGGCCAACGTCCTGACTTTC
d_call: TRBD2; j_call: TRBJ2-5; v_call: TRBV14; cdr3_aa: CASSQRGGILETQYF; cdr3_nt: TGTGCCAGCAGCCAGCGGGGGGGAATCCTAGAGACCCAGTACTTC
d_call: NA; j_call: TRBJ1-1; v_call: TRBV27; cdr3_aa: CASMESPMNTEAFF; cdr3_nt: TGTGCCAGCATGGAGTCCCCGATGAACACTGAAGCTTTCTTT
d_call: TRBD2; j_call: TRBJ2-7; v_call: TRBV13; cdr3_aa: CASSLGGDYLSYEQYF; cdr3_nt: TGTGCCAGCAGCTTAGGTGGGGACTACCTCTCCTACGAGCAGTACTTC
d_call: TRBD2; j_call: TRBJ2-1; v_call: TRBV10-1; cdr3_aa: CASRTLAGDYNEQFF; cdr3_nt: TGCGCCAGCCGTACCCTAGCGGGGGACTACAATGAGCAGTTCTTC
d_call: TRBD1; j_call: TRBJ1-3; v_call: TRBV7-3; cdr3_aa: CASSLVATGGNTIYF; cdr3_nt: TGTGCCAGCAGCTTAGTGGCGACAGGGGGAAACACCATATATTTT
d_call: NA; j_call: TRBJ2-3; v_call: TRBV5-8; cdr3_aa: CASSPEIADTQYF; cdr3_nt: TGTGCCAGCAGCCCCGAAATCGCAGATACGCAGTATTTT
d_call: NA; j_call: TRBJ2-7; v_call: TRBV5-4; cdr3_aa: CASSRTGPMAYEQYF; cdr3_nt: TGTGCCAGCAGCCGAACCGGGCCCATGGCCTACGAGCAGTACTTC
d_call: NA; j_call: TRBJ2-5; v_call: TRBV30; cdr3_aa: CAWRRGSQETQYF; cdr3_nt: TGTGCCTGGAGACGGGGGTCCCAAGAGACCCAGTACTTC
d_call: NA; j_call: TRBJ1-5; v_call: TRBV2; cdr3_aa: CASNPDGDNQPQHF; cdr3_nt: TGTGCCAGCAATCCCGACGGCGACAATCAGCCCCAGCATTTT
d_call: TRBD2; j_call: TRBJ2-7; v_call: TRBV30; cdr3_aa: CAWQRGAHYEQYF; cdr3_nt: TGTGCCTGGCAGCGGGGGGCTCATTACGAGCAGTACTTC
d_call: TRBD1; j_call: TRBJ1-1; v_call: TRBV28; cdr3_aa: CASSFGTENEAFF; cdr3_nt: TGTGCCAGCAGTTTCGGGACAGAGAATGAAGCTTTCTTT
d_call: TRBD1; j_call: TRBJ2-5; v_call: TRBV19; cdr3_aa: CASSIAVNRGAETQYF; cdr3_nt: TGTGCCAGTAGTATTGCCGTAAACAGGGGAGCAGAGACCCAGTACTTC
d_call: NA; j_call: TRBJ2-2; v_call: TRBV30; cdr3_aa: CAWSVWGTGELFF; cdr3_nt: TGTGCCTGGAGTGTTTGGGGCACCGGGGAGCTGTTTTTT
d_call: NA; j_call: TRBJ2-6; v_call: TRBV19; cdr3_aa: CASSKGGPGANVLTF; cdr3_nt: TGTGCCAGTAGTAAGGGGGGGCCTGGGGCCAACGTCCTGACTTTC
d_call: TRBD1; j_call: TRBJ2-7; v_call: TRBV6-6; cdr3_aa: CASTGQGLLLEQYF; cdr3_nt: TGTGCCAGCACGGGACAGGGGCTTCTCCTCGAGCAGTACTTC
d_call: TRBD1; j_call: TRBJ1-1; v_call: TRBV18; cdr3_aa: CASSPKTGVNTEAFF; cdr3_nt: TGTGCCAGCTCACCCAAAACAGGGGTAAACACTGAAGCTTTCTTT